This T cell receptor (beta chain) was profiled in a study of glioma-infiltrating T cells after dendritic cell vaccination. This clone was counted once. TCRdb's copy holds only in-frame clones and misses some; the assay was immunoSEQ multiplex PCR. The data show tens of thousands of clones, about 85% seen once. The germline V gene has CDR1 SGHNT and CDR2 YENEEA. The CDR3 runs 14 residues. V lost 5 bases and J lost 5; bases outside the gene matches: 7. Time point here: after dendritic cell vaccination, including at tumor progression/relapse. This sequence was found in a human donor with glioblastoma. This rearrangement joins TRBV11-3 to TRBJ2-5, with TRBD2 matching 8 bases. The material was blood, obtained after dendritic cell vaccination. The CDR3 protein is CASSPGLAGETQYF. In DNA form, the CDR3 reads TGTGCCAGCAGCCCCGGACTAGCTGGTGAGACCCAGTACTTC.